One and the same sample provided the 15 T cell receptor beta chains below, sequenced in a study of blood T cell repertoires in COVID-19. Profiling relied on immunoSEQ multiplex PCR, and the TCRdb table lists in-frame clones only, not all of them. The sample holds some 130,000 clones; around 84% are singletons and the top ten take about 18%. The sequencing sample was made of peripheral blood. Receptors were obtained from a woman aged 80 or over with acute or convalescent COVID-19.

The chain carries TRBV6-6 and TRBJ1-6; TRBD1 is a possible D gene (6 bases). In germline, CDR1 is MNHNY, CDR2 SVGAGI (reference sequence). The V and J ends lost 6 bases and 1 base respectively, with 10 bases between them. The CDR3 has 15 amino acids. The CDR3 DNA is TGTGCCAGCAGGATACAGGGATCCTATAATTCACCCCTCCACTTT. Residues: CASRIQGSYNSPLHF.

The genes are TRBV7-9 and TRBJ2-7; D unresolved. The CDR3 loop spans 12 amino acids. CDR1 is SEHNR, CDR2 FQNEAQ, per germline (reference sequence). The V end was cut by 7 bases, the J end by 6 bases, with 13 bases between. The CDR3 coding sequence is TGTGCCAGCACCCCCCGGTCGGGCGAGCAGTACTTC. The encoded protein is CASTPRSGEQYF.

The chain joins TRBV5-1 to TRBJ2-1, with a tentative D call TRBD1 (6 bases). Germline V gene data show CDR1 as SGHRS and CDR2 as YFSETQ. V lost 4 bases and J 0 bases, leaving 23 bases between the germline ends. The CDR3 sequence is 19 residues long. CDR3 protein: CASSLRGTRSLSSYNEQFF. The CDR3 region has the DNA TGCGCCAGCAGCCTCAGGGGAACTAGATCCCTAAGCTCCTACAATGAGCAGTTCTTC. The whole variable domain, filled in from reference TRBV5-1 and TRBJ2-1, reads KAGVTQTPRYLIKTRGQQVTLSCSPISGHRSVSWYQQTPGQGLQFLFEYFSETQRNKGNFPGRFSGRQFSNSRSEMNVSTLELGDSALYLCASSLRGTRSLSSYNEQFFGPGTRLTVL.

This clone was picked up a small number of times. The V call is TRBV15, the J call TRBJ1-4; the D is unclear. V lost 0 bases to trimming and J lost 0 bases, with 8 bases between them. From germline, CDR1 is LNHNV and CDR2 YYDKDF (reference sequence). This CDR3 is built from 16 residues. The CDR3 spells CATSRDSGATNEKLFF. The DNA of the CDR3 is TGTGCCACCAGCAGAGATTCCGGGGCAACTAATGAAAAACTGTTTTTT.

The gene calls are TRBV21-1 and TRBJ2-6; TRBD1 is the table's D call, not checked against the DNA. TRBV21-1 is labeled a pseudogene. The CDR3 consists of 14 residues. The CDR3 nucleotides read TGTGCAGGAAACAGGTACTCTGGGGCCAACGTCCTGACTTTC. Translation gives CAGNRYSGANVLTF.

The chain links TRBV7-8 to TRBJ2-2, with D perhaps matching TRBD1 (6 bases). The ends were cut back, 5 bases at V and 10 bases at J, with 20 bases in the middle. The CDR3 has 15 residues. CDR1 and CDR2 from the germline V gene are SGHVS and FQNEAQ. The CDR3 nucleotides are TGTGCCAGCAGCCGAGGGACACCTCTCTCGGAGGAGCTGTTTTTT. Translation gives CASSRGTPLSEELFF. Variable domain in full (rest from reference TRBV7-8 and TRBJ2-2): GAGVSQSPRYKVAKRGQDVALRCDPISGHVSLFWYQQALGQGPEFLTYFQNEAQLDKSGLPSDRFFAERPEGSVSTLKIQRTQQEDSAVYLCASSRGTPLSEELFFGEGSRLTVL.

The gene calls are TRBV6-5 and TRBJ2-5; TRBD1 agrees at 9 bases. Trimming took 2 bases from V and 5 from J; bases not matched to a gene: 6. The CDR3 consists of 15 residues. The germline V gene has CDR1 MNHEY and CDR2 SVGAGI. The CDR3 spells CASSYRDRVGETQYF. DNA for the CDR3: TGTGCCAGCAGTTACCGGGACAGGGTGGGGGAGACCCAGTACTTC.

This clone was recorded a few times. The CDR3 loop reads CASSGWTGGGYTF. CDR3 nucleotides: TGTGCCAGCAGCGGATGGACAGGGGGAGGCTACACCTTC. This rearrangement joins TRBV5-6 to TRBJ1-2, with 10 bases aligning to TRBD1. CDR3 size: 13 residues. The ends lost 4 bases at V and 8 bases at J; junction bases unmatched: 5. CDR1 is SGHDT, CDR2 YYEEEE, per germline.

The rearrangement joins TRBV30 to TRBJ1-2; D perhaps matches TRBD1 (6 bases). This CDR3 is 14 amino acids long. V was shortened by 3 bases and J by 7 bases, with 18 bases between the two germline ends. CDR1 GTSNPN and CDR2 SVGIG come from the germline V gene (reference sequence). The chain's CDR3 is CAWRPTRGGPGYTF. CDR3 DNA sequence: TGTGCCTGGAGGCCAACAAGGGGGGGTCCTGGCTACACCTTC.

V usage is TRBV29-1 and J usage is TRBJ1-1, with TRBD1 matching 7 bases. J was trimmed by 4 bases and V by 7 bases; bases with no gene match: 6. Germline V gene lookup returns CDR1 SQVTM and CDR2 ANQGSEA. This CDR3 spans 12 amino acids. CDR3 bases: TGCAGCGCTCTACAGGGGTTCACTGAAGCTTTCTTT. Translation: CSALQGFTEAFF. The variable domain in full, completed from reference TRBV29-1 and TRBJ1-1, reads SAVISQKPSRDICQRGTSLTIQCQVDSQVTMMFWYRQQPGQSLTLIATANQGSEATYESGFVIDKFPISRPNLTFSTLTVSNMSPEDSSIYLCSALQGFTEAFFGQGTRLTVV.

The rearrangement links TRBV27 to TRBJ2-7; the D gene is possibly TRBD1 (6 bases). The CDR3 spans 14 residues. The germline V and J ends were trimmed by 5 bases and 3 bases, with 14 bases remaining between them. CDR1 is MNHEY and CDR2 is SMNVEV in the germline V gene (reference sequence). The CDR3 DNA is TGTGCCAGCAGTCTAGGACAGAGAGGCTACGAGCAGTACTTC. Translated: CASSLGQRGYEQYF.

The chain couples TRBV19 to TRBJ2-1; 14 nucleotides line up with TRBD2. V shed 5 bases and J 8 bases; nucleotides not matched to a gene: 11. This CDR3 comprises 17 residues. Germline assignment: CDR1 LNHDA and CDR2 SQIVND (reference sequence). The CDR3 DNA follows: TGTGCCAGTAGTTCACCGGGACTAGCGGGAGCGATGGATGAGCAGTTCTTC. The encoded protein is CASSSPGLAGAMDEQFF.

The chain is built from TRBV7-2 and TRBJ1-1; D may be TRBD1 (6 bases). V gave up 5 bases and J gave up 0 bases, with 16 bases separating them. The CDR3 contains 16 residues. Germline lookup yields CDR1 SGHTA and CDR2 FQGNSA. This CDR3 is CASSRQLRGMNTEAFF. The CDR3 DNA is TGTGCCAGCAGCAGGCAGCTCAGGGGCATGAACACTGAAGCTTTCTTT.

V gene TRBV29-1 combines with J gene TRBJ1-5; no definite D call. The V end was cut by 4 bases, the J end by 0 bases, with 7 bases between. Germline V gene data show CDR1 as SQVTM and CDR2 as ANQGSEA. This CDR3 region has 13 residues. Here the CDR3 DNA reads TGCAGCGTTGCCAGTAATAGCAATCAGCCCCAGCATTTT. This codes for CSVASNSNQPQHF.

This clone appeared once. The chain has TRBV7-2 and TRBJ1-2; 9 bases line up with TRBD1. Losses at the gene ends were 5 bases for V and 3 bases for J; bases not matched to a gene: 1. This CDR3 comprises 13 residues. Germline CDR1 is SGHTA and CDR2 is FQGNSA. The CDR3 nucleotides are TGTGCCAGCAGCCGGGACAGGGACTATGGCTACACCTTC. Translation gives CASSRDRDYGYTF.